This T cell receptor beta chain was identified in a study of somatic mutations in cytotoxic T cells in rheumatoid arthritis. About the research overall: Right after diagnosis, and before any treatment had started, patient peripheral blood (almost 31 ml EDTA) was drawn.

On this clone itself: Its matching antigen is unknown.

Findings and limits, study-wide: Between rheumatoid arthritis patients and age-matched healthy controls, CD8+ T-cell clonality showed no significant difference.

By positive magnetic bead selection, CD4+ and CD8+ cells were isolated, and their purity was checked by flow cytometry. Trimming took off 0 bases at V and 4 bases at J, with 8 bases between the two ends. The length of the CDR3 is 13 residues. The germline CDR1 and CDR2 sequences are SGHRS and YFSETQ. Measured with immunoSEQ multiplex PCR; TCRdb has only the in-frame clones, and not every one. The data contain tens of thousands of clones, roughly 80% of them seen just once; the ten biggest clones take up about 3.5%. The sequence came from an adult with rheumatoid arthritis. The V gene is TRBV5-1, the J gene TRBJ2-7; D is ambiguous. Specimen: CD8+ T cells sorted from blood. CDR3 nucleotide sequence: TGCGCCAGCAGCTTGGTTGTCCCTTACGAGCAGTACTTC. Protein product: CASSLVVPYEQYF.